Here is one T cell receptor beta chain with its context. Its antigen remains unidentified. This sample stems from a study of Ad26.COV2.S vaccination and SARS-CoV-2 variants. Study summary: Ad26.COV2.S was injected intramuscularly once or twice, 56 days apart. Broader study findings: Substantial breadth was reportedly displayed by spike-specific CD8+ and CD4+ T cell responses after vaccination.

There are 16 residues in the CDR3. From germline, CDR1 is SGHTA and CDR2 FQGNSA. The V segment lost 2 bases and the J segment 4 bases; nucleotides outside the gene matches: 6. The treatment: around 19 received Ad26.COV2.S at low or high dose, single or two shots; five or six received placebo; per-sample allocation not given. Repertoires come from day 63 after the first vaccine or placebo injection. Profiled with immunoSEQ multiplex PCR; TCRdb holds only in-frame clones, not every one. The sample contains roughly 510,000 clones, approximately 90% of which appear only once. The chain joins TRBV7-2 to TRBJ1-2; 11 bases fit TRBD1. Here the sequenced sample was peripheral blood, taken in a trial of Ad26.COV2.S vaccine versus placebo. This clonotype was sampled from a person aged 18-60 years who received the Ad26.COV2.S COVID-19 vaccine or a placebo. This CDR3 reads CASSLRTGGAGYGYTF. The CDR3 DNA reads as TGTGCCAGCAGCTTACGGACAGGGGGCGCTGGCTATGGCTACACCTTC.